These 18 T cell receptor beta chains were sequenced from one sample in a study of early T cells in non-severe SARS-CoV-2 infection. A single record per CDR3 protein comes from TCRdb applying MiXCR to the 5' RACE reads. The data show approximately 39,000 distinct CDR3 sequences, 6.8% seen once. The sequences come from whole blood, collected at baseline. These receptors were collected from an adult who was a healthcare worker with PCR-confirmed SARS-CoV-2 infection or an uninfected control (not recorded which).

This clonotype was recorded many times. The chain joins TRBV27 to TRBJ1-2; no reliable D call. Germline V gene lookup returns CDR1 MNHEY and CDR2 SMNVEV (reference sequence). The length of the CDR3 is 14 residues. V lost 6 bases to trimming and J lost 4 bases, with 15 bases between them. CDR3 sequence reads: CASRPTTVSYGYTF. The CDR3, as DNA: TGTGCCAGCAGGCCGACGACCGTCAGCTATGGCTACACCTTC.

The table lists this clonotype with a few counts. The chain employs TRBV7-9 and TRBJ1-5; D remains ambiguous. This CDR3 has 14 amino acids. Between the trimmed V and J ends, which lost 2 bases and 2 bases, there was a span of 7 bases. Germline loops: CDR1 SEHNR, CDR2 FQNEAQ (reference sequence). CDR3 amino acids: CASSLKDGNQPQHF. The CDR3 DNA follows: TGTGCCAGCAGCTTAAAGGACGGCAATCAGCCCCAGCATTTT.

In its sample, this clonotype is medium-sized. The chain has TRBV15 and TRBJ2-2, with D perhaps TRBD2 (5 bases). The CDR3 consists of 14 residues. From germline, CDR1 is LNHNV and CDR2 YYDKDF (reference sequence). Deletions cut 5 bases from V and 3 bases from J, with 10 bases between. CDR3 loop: CATSLPADTGELFF. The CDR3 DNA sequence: TGTGCCACCAGCTTGCCAGCGGACACCGGGGAGCTGTTTTTT. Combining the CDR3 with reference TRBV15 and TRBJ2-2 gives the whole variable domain DAMVIQNPRYQVTQFGKPVTLSCSQTLNHNVMYWYQQKSSQAPKLLFHYYDKDFNNEADTPDNFQSRRPNTSFCFLDIRSPGLGDTAMYLCATSLPADTGELFFGEGSRLTVL.

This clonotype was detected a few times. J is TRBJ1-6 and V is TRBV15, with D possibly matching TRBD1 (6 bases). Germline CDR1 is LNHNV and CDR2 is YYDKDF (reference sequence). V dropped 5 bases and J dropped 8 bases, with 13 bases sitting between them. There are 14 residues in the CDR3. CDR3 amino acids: CATSPGHGYSPLHF. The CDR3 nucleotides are TGTGCCACCAGCCCGGGACACGGTTATTCACCCCTCCACTTT.

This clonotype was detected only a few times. The CDR3 bases are TGTGCCAGCAGCTTGGATAGTACACTGGCCTCTGGAAACACCATATATTTT. Translation: CASSLDSTLASGNTIYF. The genes are TRBV11-2 and TRBJ1-3; D uncertain. This CDR3 has 17 amino acids. Trimming pared 3 bases from V and 0 bases from J, leaving 15 bases between. CDR1 is SGHAT and CDR2 is FQNNGV in the germline V gene.

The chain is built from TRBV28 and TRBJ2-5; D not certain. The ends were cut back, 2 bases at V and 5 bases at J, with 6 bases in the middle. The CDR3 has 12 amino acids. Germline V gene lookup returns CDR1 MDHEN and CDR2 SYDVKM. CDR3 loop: CASSLGYETQYF. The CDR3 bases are TGTGCCAGCAGTTTAGGCTATGAGACCCAGTACTTC.

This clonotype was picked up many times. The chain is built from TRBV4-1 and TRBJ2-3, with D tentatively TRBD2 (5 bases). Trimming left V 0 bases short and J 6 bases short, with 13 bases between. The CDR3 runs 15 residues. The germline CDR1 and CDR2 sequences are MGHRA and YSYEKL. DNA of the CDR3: TGCGCCAGCAGCCAAGATGTGGTCGGGGTGGATACGCAGTATTTT. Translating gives CASSQDVVGVDTQYF.

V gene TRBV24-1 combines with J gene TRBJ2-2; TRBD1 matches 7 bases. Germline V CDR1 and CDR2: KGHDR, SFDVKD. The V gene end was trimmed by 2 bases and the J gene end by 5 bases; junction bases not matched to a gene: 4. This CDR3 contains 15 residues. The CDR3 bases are TGTGCCACCAGTGATTCCGGGACAGTTACCGGGGAGCTGTTTTTT. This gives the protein CATSDSGTVTGELFF.

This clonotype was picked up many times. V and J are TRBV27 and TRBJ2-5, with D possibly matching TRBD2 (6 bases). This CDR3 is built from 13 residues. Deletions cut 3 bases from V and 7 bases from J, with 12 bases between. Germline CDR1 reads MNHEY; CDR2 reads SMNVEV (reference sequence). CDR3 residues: CASSFGGAGTQYF. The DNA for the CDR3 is TGTGCCAGCAGTTTCGGGGGAGCGGGGACCCAGTACTTC.

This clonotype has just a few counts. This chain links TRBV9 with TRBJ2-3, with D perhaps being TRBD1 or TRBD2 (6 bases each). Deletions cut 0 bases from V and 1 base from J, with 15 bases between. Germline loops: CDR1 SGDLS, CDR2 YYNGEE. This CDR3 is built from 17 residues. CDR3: CASSVEGGGTRTDTQYF. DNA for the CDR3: TGTGCCAGCAGCGTAGAAGGAGGGGGGACACGCACAGATACGCAGTATTTT.

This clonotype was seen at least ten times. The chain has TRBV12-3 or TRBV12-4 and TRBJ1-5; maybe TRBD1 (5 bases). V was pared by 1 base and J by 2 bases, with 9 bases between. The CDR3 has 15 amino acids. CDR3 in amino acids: CASSLDGGGNQPQHF. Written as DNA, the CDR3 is TGTGCCAGCAGTTTAGACGGGGGAGGCAATCAGCCCCAGCATTTT.

CDR3 sequence: CASSPRRDGELFF. The CDR3 DNA sequence: TGTGCCAGCAGTCCCAGACGGGACGGGGAGCTGTTTTTT. The chain combines TRBV27 with TRBJ2-2, with D tentatively TRBD2 (5 bases). Trimming removed 5 bases at V and 7 bases at J, with 11 bases between. This CDR3 has 13 residues. Germline CDR1 reads MNHEY; CDR2 reads SMNVEV (reference sequence).

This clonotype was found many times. CDR3 nucleotides: TGTGCCAGCAGCTTATGGACAGGGGCTGGGGCCAACGTCCTGACTTTC. Amino acids: CASSLWTGAGANVLTF. The rearrangement links TRBV13 to TRBJ2-6; the match to TRBD1 covers 9 bases. Germline CDR1 reads PRHDT; CDR2 reads FYEKMQ (reference sequence). This CDR3 region has 16 residues. Trimming took 2 bases from V and 2 from J; bases not matched to a gene: 1. Based on the CDR3 plus reference TRBV13 and TRBJ2-6, the full variable domain is AAGVIQSPRHLIKEKRETATLKCYPIPRHDTVYWYQQGPGQDPQFLISFYEKMQSDKGSIPDRFSAQQFSDYHSELNMSSLELGDSALYFCASSLWTGAGANVLTFGAGSRLTVL.

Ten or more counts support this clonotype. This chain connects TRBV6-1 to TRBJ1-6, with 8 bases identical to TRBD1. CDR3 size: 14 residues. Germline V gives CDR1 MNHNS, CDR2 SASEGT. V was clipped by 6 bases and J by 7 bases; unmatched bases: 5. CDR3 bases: TGTGCCAGCAGGACGGGACAGGAGAATTCACCCCTCCACTTT. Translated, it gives CASRTGQENSPLHF.

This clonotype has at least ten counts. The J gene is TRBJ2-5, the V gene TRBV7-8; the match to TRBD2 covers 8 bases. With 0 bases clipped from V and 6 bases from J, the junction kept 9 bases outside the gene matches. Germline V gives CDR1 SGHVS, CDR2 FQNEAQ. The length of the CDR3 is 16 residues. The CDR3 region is CASSLARTSPHQTQYF. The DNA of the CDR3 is TGTGCCAGCAGCTTAGCCCGGACTAGCCCCCACCAGACCCAGTACTTC.

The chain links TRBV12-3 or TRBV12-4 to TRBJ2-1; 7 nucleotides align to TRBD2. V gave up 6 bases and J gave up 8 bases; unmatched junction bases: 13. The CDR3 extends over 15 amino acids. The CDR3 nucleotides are TGTGCCAGCAGCCCTCTAGCGGTACGAGAGGATGAGCAGTTCTTC. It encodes CASSPLAVREDEQFF.

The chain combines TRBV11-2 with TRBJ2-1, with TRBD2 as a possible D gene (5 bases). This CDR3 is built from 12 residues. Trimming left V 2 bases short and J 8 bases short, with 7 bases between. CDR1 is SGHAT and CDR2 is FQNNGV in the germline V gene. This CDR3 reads CASSLIGDEQFF. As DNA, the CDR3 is TGTGCCAGCAGCTTAATCGGGGATGAGCAGTTCTTC.

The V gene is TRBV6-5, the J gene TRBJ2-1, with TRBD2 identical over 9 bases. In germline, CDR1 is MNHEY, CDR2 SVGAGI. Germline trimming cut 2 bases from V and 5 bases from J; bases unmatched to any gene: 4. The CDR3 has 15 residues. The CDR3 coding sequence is TGTGCCAGCAGTTACAGGGCTAGCGGGGACAATGAGCAGTTCTTC. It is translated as CASSYRASGDNEQFF.